This T cell receptor beta chain was captured in a study of blood T cell repertoires in COVID-19 (dated by TCRdb to the early 2020s). Context from the whole study: The collaborator samples originated in the United States, Italy and Spain and spanned the acute and convalescent phases of COVID-19. The prospective study material was composed of cDNA or gDNA derived from T cells, B-cell-depleted T cells, or PBMCs. Deeply sampled blood TCRbeta repertoires from subjects exposed to, actively infected with, or recovered from COVID-19 were included in the dataset. The repertoires were released in a freely available public database meant as a resource for research on the immune response to SARS-CoV-2. Samples came from the ongoing ImmuneRACE study (first 160 participants) plus 1,254 subjects from 6 global collaborators. Nearly every sample came with metadata listing a de-identified subject ID, COVID-19 status, age in years and sex. Where available, HLA class I and class II types were taken from metadata supplied by the sample provider and were not determined by assay-based typing.

From a lookup of the germline V gene (reference sequence), CDR1 and CDR2 are LGHDT and YNNKEL. V gives up 4 bases and J gives up 11 bases, and the segment between their germline ends measures 12 bases. The CDR3 runs 12 residues from the cysteine to the phenylalanine. CDR3 DNA only is kept here, 36 bases in frame from base 1. TCRbeta CDR3 regions were amplified from genomic DNA using the immunoSEQ Assay, a bias-controlled multiplex PCR. From the authors' description of their analysis: The number of nucleated cells in each sample was estimated from the amplification of reference gene primers within the assay. To quantify the absolute abundance of each unique TCRbeta CDR3 rearrangement, sequence reads were collapsed and filtered. For each sample, productive Simpson clonality was calculated as the square root of Simpson's diversity index across productive rearrangements. TCRdb carries this immuneACCESS record with in-frame sequences only. Its versions omit some clonotypes, under half of them owing to an unresolved V gene in the studies checked, with the rest unexplained. The V and J calls and clone size are taken from that table; D and trimming were inferred from the DNA. This sample gives some 130,000 clones in total; around 89% of them show up just once. The biggest ten clones account for about a tenth of the sample.

The paper's findings and limits, for the study overall: How much clinical and demographic metadata was included differed by source and by participant, and the metadata was provided uncurated.

Of note for this clone: What antigen it recognizes has not been identified. Nothing much larger sits one base from this clone, and base qualities are not available.

Collaborating institutions collected whole blood in K2EDTA tubes following their own protocols. Collaborator samples were shipped for TCRbeta analysis as frozen whole blood, isolated PBMCs, or DNA extracted from either sample type. This sequence was found in a man between 50 and 59 years old with acute or convalescent COVID-19. The rearrangement joined TRBV3-1 (or the pseudogene TRBV3-2) to TRBJ1-5, with an unclear D gene assignment. Specimen: peripheral blood. The DNA reads as follows: TGTGCCAGCAGCCGCGGGCCGGAGGCCCAGCATTTT. This gives the protein CASSRGPEAQHF.